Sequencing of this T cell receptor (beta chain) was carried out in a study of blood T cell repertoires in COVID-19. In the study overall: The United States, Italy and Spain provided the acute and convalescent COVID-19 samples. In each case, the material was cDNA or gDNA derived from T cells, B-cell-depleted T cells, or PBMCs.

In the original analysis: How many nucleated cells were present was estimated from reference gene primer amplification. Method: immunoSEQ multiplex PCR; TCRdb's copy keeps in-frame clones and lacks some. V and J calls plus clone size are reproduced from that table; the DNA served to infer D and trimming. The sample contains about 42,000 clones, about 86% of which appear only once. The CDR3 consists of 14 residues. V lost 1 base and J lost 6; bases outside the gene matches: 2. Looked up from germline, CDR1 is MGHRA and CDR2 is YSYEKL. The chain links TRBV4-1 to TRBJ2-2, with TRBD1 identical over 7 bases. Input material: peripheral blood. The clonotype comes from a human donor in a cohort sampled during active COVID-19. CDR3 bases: TGCGCCAGCAGCCAAGGGCAGGGGGCCGGGGAGCTGTTTTTT. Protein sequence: CASSQGQGAGELFF.